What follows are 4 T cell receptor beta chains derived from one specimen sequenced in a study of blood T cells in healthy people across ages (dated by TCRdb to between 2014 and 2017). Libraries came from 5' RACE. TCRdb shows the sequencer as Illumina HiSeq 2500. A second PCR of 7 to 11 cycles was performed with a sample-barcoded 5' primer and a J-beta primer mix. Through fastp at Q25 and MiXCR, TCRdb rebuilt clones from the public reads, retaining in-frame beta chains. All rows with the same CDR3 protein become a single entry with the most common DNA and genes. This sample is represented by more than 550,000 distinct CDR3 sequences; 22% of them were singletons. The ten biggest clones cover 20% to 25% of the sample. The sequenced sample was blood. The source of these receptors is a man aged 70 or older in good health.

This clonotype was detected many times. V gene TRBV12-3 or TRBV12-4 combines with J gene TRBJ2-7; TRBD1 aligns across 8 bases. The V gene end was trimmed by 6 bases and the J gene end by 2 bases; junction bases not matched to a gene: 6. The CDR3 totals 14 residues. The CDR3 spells CASSHRDRPYEQYV. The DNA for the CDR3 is TGTGCCAGCAGCCACCGGGACAGGCCCTACGAGCAGTACGTC.

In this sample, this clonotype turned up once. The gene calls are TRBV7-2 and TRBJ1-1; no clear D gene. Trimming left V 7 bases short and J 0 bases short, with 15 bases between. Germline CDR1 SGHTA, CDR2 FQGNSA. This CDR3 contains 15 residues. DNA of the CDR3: TGTGCCAGCACCCCGGTCTACAGAATGAACACTGAAGCTTTCTTT. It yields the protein CASTPVYRMNTEAFF.

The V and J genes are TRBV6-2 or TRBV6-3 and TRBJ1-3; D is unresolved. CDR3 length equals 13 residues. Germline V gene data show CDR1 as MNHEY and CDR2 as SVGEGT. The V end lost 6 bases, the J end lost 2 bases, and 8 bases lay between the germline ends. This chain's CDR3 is CASSDNTGNTIYF. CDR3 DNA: TGTGCCAGCAGCGACAACACTGGAAACACCATATATTTT.

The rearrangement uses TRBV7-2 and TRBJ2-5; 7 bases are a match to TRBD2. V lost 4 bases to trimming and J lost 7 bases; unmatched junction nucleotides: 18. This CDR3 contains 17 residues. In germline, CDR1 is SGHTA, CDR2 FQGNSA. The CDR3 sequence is CASSSVLASSSGGTQYF. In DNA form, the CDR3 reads TGTGCCAGCAGCTCGGTATTGGCTAGCAGTTCGGGGGGGACCCAGTACTTC.